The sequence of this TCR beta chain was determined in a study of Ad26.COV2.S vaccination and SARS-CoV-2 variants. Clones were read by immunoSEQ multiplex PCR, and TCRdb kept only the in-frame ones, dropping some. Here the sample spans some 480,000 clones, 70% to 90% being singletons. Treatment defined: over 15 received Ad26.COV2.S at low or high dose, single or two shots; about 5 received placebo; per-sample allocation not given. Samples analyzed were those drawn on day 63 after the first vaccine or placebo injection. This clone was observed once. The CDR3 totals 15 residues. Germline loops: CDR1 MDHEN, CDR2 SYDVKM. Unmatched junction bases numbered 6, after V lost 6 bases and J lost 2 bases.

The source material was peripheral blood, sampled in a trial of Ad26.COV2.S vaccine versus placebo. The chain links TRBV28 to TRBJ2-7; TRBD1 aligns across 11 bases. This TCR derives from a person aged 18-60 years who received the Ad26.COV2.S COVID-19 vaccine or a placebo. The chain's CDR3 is CASRPLGQGAYEQYF. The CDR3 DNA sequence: TGTGCCAGCAGGCCCTTGGGACAGGGGGCCTACGAGCAGTACTTC.